This T cell receptor beta chain was sequenced during a study of shared clonotypes between healthy human individuals. As for the study in general: Per donor, three plates held CD4 naive cells, three held CD4 memory, two held CD8 naive and one held CD8 memory.

This CDR3 spans 14 amino acids. Germline V gene lookup returns CDR1 SNHLY and CDR2 FYNNEI. The junction had 2 bases not matched to a gene; V was cut back by 3 bases and J by 3 bases. It was at deep level that the assay was run. Clones were sequenced by immunoSEQ multiplex PCR, and TCRdb holds only the in-frame ones, with some missing. This table holds more than 2,000,000 clones, around nine tenths found once. The source material was naive CD4+ T cells sorted from blood. The subset here: CD45RA+ positively selected. The TCR comes from a man younger than 30 in good health. V usage is TRBV2 and J usage is TRBJ2-7; TRBD2 aligns across 10 bases. As DNA, the CDR3 is TGTGCCAGCAGTGACTGGACTAGCGGCTACGAGCAGTACTTC. It encodes CASSDWTSGYEQYF. The complete variable domain, with remaining parts taken from reference TRBV2 and TRBJ2-7, reads EPEVTQTPSHQVTQMGQEVILRCVPISNHLYFYWYRQILGQKVEFLVSFYNNEISEKSEIFDDQFSVERPDGSNFTLKIRSTKLEDSAMYFCASSDWTSGYEQYFGPGTRLTVT.